This record concerns one T cell receptor beta chain sequence. Trimming at V came to 2 bases and at J to 1 base, leaving 0 bases not matched to a gene. Germline CDR1 is MNHEY and CDR2 is SMNVEV (reference sequence). This CDR3 contains 15 residues. Some clones are missing from TCRdb's copy, which holds only in-frame ones; the method was immunoSEQ multiplex PCR. This table has about 240,000 clones, about 80% appearing once. The data belong to a study of blood T cell repertoires in COVID-19. Study information: Donors in the United States, Italy and Spain gave samples during acute or convalescent COVID-19.

The sequenced sample was PBMCs or T cells enriched from blood (not recorded which). The chain employs TRBV27 and TRBJ2-5, with TRBD2 identical over 11 bases. This receptor was identified in a woman between 40 and 55 years old who had been exposed to COVID-19. The CDR3 loop reads CASSLLAGGQETQYF. Here the CDR3 DNA reads TGTGCCAGCAGTTTACTAGCGGGGGGCCAAGAGACCCAGTACTTC.